The 27 T cell receptor beta chains below come from one sample, sequenced in a study of T cells in Graves' hyperthyroidism and ophthalmopathy. Amplification targeted TCR beta CDR3 regions from RNA transcripts. The HTBI primer set was used in a first-round RT-PCR of the TCR CDR3. Using its own MiXCR run on the multiplex PCR reads, TCRdb lists one record per CDR3 protein. The top ten clones hold roughly a third of a sample with fewer than 450,000 distinct CDR3 sequences, approximately 17% of them seen once. Sample: blood. Source of these receptors: a woman aged 25-40 years with Graves' hyperthyroidism that later progressed to Graves' ophthalmopathy.

The sample holds many counts of this clonotype. The V call is TRBV19, the J call TRBJ1-5, with 10 bases that match TRBD1. The ends lost 5 bases at V and 0 bases at J; junction bases unmatched: 4. This CDR3 comprises 16 residues. Germline loops: CDR1 LNHDA, CDR2 SQIVND (reference sequence). The CDR3 DNA sequence: TGTGCCAGTAGTTTGAGGACAGGGGGTAGCAATCAGCCCCAGCATTTT. Residues: CASSLRTGGSNQPQHF.

Ten or more counts support this clonotype. The DNA for the CDR3 is TGTACGACAGGGCGAGACTATGGCTACACCTTC. This translates into CTTGRDYGYTF. The V call is TRBV12-3 or TRBV12-4, the J call TRBJ1-2, with TRBD1 matching 7 bases. The CDR3 is 11 amino acids.

This chain uses TRBV5-4 with TRBJ2-1; D gene unclear. V dropped 4 bases and J dropped 6 bases, with 14 bases sitting between them. This CDR3 is 14 amino acids long. Per germline, CDR1 SGHNT and CDR2 YYREEE (reference sequence). The CDR3 loop reads CASSPVGAVNEQFF. The CDR3 DNA is TGTGCCAGCAGCCCCGTAGGTGCGGTCAATGAGCAGTTCTTC.

This chain connects TRBV13 to TRBJ1-1; D remains unclear. V lost 3 bases, J lost 4 bases, and 18 bases lay in between. In germline, CDR1 is PRHDT, CDR2 FYEKMQ (reference sequence). The CDR3 runs 16 residues. DNA for the CDR3: TGTGCCAGCAGCTTTTCCCGCAGAGCGCCAGGCACTGAAGCTTTCTTT. Translating gives CASSFSRRAPGTEAFF.

This clonotype was counted only a few times. The junction does not match germline at one end; this may be a read error. This sequence joins TRBV11-1 and TRBJ2-3; a weak D match, TRBD1 (5 bases). CDR1 is SGHAT, CDR2 FQDESV, per germline (reference sequence). This CDR3 has 17 residues. CDR3 nucleotides: TGTGCCGGCAGCTTACAGGCGACGGTGGTGTCCACAGATACGCAGTATTTT. Translation: CAGSLQATVVSTDTQYF. The full variable domain, in which reference TRBV11-1 and TRBJ2-3 provide the parts outside the CDR3, is EAEVAQSPRYKITEKSQAVAFWCDPISGHATLYWYRQILGQGPELLVQFQDESVVDDSQLPKDRFSAERLKGVDSTLKIQPAELGDSAMYLCAGSLQATVVSTDTQYFGPGTRLTVL.

This clonotype was counted between two and nine times. V and J are TRBV20-1 and TRBJ2-7; maybe TRBD2 (6 bases). The germline gives CDR1 DFQATT, CDR2 SNEGSKA (reference sequence). Trimming left V 1 base short and J 4 bases short, with 11 bases between. This CDR3 contains 13 residues. The CDR3 loop is CSARGRDSYEQYF. CDR3 DNA: TGCAGTGCTAGAGGCCGGGACTCATACGAGCAGTACTTC.

The V call is TRBV28, the J call TRBJ1-5; D is uncertain. This CDR3 spans 14 amino acids. CDR1 MDHEN and CDR2 SYDVKM come from the germline V gene. The V end was cut by 2 bases, the J end by 1 base, with 6 bases between. For the CDR3, the DNA is TGTGCCAGCAGTTTAAGGGAGAGCAATCAGCCCCAGCATTTT. It yields the protein CASSLRESNQPQHF.

This clonotype came up many times. The chain combines TRBV19 with TRBJ2-2; D unresolved. The CDR3 covers 13 residues. CDR1 is LNHDA, CDR2 SQIVND, per germline (reference sequence). Trimming shortened V by 3 bases and J by 5 bases, and 7 bases separated the two germline ends. CDR3 nucleotide sequence: TGTGCCAGTAGTATTGGTCCTACCGGGGAGCTGTTTTTT. This sequence encodes CASSIGPTGELFF.

This clonotype occurred many times. The V call is TRBV12-3 or TRBV12-4, the J call TRBJ2-3, with D hard to call. The length of the CDR3 is 11 residues. V was clipped by 6 bases and J by 5 bases, with 6 bases between them. CDR3 coding DNA: TGTGCCAGCAGCAGACTAGATACGCAGTATTTT. This sequence encodes CASSRLDTQYF.

The chain is built from TRBV7-9 and TRBJ2-3, with 8 bases that match TRBD2. This CDR3 has 15 amino acids. After removal of 5 bases from V and 7 bases from J, the junction contained 11 bases not matched to a gene. Germline CDR1 reads SEHNR; CDR2 reads FQNEAQ (reference sequence). CDR3 coding DNA: TGTGCCAGCAGCATATTTAAAAGCGGGGGCCATACGCAGTATTTT. Its translation is CASSIFKSGGHTQYF. The full variable domain, rest sourced from reference TRBV7-9 and TRBJ2-3, is DTGVSQNPRHKITKRGQNVTFRCDPISEHNRLYWYRQTLGQGPEFLTYFQNEAQLEKSRLLSDRFSAERPKGSFSTLEIQRTEQGDSAMYLCASSIFKSGGHTQYFGPGTRLTVL.

This sequence joins TRBV5-1 and TRBJ2-3, with 7 bases matching TRBD2. Unmatched junction bases numbered 11, after V lost 0 bases and J lost 4 bases. CDR3 length equals 17 residues. From germline, CDR1 is SGHRS and CDR2 YFSETQ. DNA for the CDR3: TGCGCCAGCAGCTTGGGGGCAGGGAGGGCCGTACCAGATACGCAGTATTTT. This sequence encodes CASSLGAGRAVPDTQYF.

The chain combines TRBV5-1 with TRBJ2-1, with 9 nucleotides matching TRBD2. The CDR3 is 15 residues long. Germline V gene data show CDR1 as SGHRS and CDR2 as YFSETQ. V shed 0 bases, J shed 8 bases, and the junction held 6 bases outside the gene matches. The DNA for the CDR3 is TGCGCCAGCAGCTTGGCGGGACTAGCTTTGGATGAGCAGTTCTTC. Encoded protein: CASSLAGLALDEQFF.

The chain has TRBV7-2 and TRBJ2-1, with D perhaps TRBD1 (6 bases). V shed 5 bases and J shed 7 bases, with 12 bases lying between them. CDR3 size: 13 residues. Germline assignment: CDR1 SGHTA and CDR2 FQGNSA. The CDR3 loop reads CASSKRGKNEQFF. The CDR3 bases are TGTGCCAGCAGCAAAAGGGGGAAAAATGAGCAGTTCTTC.

The chain is built from TRBV11-1 and TRBJ2-7; the D gene is possibly TRBD2 (5 bases). Germline CDR1 reads SGHAT; CDR2 reads FQDESV (reference sequence). Between the trimmed V and J ends, which lost 2 bases and 5 bases, there was a span of 16 bases. The CDR3 contains 15 residues. CDR3 sequence: CASSLRPTSGNEQYF. The CDR3 DNA follows: TGTGCCAGCAGCTTAAGGCCCACTAGTGGCAACGAGCAGTACTTC.

This clonotype was counted ten times or more. V is TRBV28 and J is TRBJ2-7; D may be TRBD2 (5 bases). Trimming left V 4 bases short and J 1 base short, with 14 bases between. Germline V gene sequence: CDR1 MDHEN, CDR2 SYDVKM. This CDR3 is 15 amino acids long. The CDR3 region is CASSSLRGRSYEQYF. The CDR3 nucleotides are TGTGCCAGCAGTTCCCTCCGGGGTAGGTCCTACGAGCAGTACTTC.

This clonotype was found many times. This chain connects TRBV28 to TRBJ1-4; no definite D call. V was shortened by 3 bases and J by 8 bases, with 10 bases between the two germline ends. This CDR3 is 13 amino acids long. Germline V gives CDR1 MDHEN, CDR2 SYDVKM. The CDR3 spells CASSLWAGEKLFF. Written as DNA, the CDR3 is TGTGCCAGCAGTTTGTGGGCTGGAGAAAAACTGTTTTTT.

This rearrangement joins TRBV11-3 to TRBJ2-7; TRBD1 matches at 8 bases. The CDR3 totals 15 residues. Losses at the gene ends were 5 bases for V and 1 base for J; bases not matched to a gene: 7. Germline V lookup: CDR1 SGHNT, CDR2 YENEEA. The CDR3 nucleotides are TGTGCCAGCAGCGCATGGGACAGGCTTTCCTACGAGCAGTACTTC. Its protein product is CASSAWDRLSYEQYF.

This clonotype was detected ten times or more. The chain couples TRBV27 to TRBJ1-1; D is unresolved. CDR1 and CDR2 from the germline V gene are MNHEY and SMNVEV (reference sequence). There are 12 residues in the CDR3. Trimming removed 4 bases from V and 7 bases from J, with 10 bases in between. CDR3 residues: CASSSLVIEAFF. The CDR3 nucleotides are TGTGCCAGCAGTTCCCTCGTAATTGAAGCTTTCTTT.

This clonotype was observed many times. This rearrangement joins TRBV19 to TRBJ2-6; 7 nucleotides line up with TRBD1. This CDR3 region has 18 residues. CDR1 and CDR2 from the germline V gene are LNHDA and SQIVND (reference sequence). Trimming at V came to 5 bases and at J to 0 bases, leaving 10 bases not matched to a gene. The CDR3 bases are TGTGCCAGTAGTCCTTCGGGACAGATCTTCTCTGGGGCCAACGTCCTGACTTTC. It translates to CASSPSGQIFSGANVLTF.

This clonotype came up many times. V and J are TRBV7-9 and TRBJ1-4; TRBD1 matches 12 bases. The V gene end was trimmed by 3 bases and the J gene end by 8 bases; junction bases not matched to a gene: 1. The CDR3 spans 14 residues. Germline assignment: CDR1 SEHNR and CDR2 FQNEAQ (reference sequence). CDR3 residues: CASSLGTGGEKLFF. CDR3 bases: TGTGCCAGCAGCTTGGGGACAGGGGGCGAAAAACTGTTTTTT.

This clonotype was counted many times. The CDR3 reads CSARDWERNVDEQFF. The DNA of the CDR3 is TGCAGTGCTAGAGATTGGGAGAGGAATGTCGATGAGCAGTTCTTC. The chain employs TRBV20-1 and TRBJ2-1, with a possible D match to TRBD2 (5 bases). The CDR3 totals 15 residues. V was shortened by 0 bases and J by 8 bases, with 17 bases between the two germline ends. Germline V gene data show CDR1 as DFQATT and CDR2 as SNEGSKA (reference sequence).

Many counts were recorded for this clonotype. The chain joins TRBV7-9 to TRBJ1-2; no reliable D call. The CDR3 is 15 residues long. V was clipped by 5 bases and J by 7 bases, with 20 bases between them. Germline loops: CDR1 SEHNR, CDR2 FQNEAQ (reference sequence). DNA for the CDR3: TGTGCCAGCAGCGCCAGTGGGGAAGTAGTTGGTGGCTACACCTTC. Translation gives CASSASGEVVGGYTF.

V and J are TRBV12-3 or TRBV12-4 and TRBJ2-7; the D gene is possibly TRBD2 (7 bases). V lost 4 bases and J lost 4, with 23 bases in between. This CDR3 contains 17 residues. The CDR3 loop is CASSYGGRGAGGYEQYF. DNA for the CDR3: TGTGCCAGCAGTTACGGGGGTCGGGGGGCCGGGGGGTACGAGCAGTACTTC.

This clonotype was counted at least ten times. The chain is built from TRBV4-1 and TRBJ2-7, with 10 bases matching TRBD1. V gave up 1 base and J gave up 5 bases; unmatched junction bases: 5. The CDR3 has 15 amino acids. From germline, CDR1 is MGHRA and CDR2 YSYEKL. Here the CDR3 reads CASSQVEGQGNEQYF. Here the CDR3 DNA reads TGCGCCAGCAGCCAAGTGGAGGGACAGGGGAACGAGCAGTACTTC.

Concerning this clonotype: It may be a read error: a sequence one base away is much more abundant. The chain has TRBV18 and TRBJ2-7; D possibly matches TRBD1 or TRBD2 (5 bases each). The J call may not be correct, given that the DNA end is closer to TRBJ2-1. Germline V gene sequence: CDR1 KGHSH, CDR2 LQKENI. The CDR3 length is 14 residues. CDR3 sequence reads: CASSPLGTSYEQFF. CDR3 DNA: TGTGCCAGCTCACCACTCGGGACGAGCTACGAGCAGTTCTTC.

This clonotype showed up just once. The chain joins TRBV5-5 to TRBJ2-7; 10 bases map to TRBD2. The CDR3 spans 15 residues. Germline CDR1 is SGHKS and CDR2 is YYEKEE (reference sequence). Germline trimming cut 0 bases from V and 6 bases from J; bases unmatched to any gene: 6. The CDR3 DNA follows: TGTGCCAGCAGCTTGGGTCCTAGCGGGAGTCCCGAGCAGTACGTC. Its translation: CASSLGPSGSPEQYV.

This clonotype was counted many times. The rearrangement uses TRBV9 and TRBJ1-2; perhaps TRBD1 as D (6 bases). Per germline, CDR1 SGDLS and CDR2 YYNGEE. V lost 4 bases and J lost 7, with 17 bases in between. This CDR3 is 14 amino acids long. The CDR3 DNA reads TGTGCCAGCAGCCCAGGAACAGGGAATGTTGGCTACACCTTC. This translates into CASSPGTGNVGYTF.